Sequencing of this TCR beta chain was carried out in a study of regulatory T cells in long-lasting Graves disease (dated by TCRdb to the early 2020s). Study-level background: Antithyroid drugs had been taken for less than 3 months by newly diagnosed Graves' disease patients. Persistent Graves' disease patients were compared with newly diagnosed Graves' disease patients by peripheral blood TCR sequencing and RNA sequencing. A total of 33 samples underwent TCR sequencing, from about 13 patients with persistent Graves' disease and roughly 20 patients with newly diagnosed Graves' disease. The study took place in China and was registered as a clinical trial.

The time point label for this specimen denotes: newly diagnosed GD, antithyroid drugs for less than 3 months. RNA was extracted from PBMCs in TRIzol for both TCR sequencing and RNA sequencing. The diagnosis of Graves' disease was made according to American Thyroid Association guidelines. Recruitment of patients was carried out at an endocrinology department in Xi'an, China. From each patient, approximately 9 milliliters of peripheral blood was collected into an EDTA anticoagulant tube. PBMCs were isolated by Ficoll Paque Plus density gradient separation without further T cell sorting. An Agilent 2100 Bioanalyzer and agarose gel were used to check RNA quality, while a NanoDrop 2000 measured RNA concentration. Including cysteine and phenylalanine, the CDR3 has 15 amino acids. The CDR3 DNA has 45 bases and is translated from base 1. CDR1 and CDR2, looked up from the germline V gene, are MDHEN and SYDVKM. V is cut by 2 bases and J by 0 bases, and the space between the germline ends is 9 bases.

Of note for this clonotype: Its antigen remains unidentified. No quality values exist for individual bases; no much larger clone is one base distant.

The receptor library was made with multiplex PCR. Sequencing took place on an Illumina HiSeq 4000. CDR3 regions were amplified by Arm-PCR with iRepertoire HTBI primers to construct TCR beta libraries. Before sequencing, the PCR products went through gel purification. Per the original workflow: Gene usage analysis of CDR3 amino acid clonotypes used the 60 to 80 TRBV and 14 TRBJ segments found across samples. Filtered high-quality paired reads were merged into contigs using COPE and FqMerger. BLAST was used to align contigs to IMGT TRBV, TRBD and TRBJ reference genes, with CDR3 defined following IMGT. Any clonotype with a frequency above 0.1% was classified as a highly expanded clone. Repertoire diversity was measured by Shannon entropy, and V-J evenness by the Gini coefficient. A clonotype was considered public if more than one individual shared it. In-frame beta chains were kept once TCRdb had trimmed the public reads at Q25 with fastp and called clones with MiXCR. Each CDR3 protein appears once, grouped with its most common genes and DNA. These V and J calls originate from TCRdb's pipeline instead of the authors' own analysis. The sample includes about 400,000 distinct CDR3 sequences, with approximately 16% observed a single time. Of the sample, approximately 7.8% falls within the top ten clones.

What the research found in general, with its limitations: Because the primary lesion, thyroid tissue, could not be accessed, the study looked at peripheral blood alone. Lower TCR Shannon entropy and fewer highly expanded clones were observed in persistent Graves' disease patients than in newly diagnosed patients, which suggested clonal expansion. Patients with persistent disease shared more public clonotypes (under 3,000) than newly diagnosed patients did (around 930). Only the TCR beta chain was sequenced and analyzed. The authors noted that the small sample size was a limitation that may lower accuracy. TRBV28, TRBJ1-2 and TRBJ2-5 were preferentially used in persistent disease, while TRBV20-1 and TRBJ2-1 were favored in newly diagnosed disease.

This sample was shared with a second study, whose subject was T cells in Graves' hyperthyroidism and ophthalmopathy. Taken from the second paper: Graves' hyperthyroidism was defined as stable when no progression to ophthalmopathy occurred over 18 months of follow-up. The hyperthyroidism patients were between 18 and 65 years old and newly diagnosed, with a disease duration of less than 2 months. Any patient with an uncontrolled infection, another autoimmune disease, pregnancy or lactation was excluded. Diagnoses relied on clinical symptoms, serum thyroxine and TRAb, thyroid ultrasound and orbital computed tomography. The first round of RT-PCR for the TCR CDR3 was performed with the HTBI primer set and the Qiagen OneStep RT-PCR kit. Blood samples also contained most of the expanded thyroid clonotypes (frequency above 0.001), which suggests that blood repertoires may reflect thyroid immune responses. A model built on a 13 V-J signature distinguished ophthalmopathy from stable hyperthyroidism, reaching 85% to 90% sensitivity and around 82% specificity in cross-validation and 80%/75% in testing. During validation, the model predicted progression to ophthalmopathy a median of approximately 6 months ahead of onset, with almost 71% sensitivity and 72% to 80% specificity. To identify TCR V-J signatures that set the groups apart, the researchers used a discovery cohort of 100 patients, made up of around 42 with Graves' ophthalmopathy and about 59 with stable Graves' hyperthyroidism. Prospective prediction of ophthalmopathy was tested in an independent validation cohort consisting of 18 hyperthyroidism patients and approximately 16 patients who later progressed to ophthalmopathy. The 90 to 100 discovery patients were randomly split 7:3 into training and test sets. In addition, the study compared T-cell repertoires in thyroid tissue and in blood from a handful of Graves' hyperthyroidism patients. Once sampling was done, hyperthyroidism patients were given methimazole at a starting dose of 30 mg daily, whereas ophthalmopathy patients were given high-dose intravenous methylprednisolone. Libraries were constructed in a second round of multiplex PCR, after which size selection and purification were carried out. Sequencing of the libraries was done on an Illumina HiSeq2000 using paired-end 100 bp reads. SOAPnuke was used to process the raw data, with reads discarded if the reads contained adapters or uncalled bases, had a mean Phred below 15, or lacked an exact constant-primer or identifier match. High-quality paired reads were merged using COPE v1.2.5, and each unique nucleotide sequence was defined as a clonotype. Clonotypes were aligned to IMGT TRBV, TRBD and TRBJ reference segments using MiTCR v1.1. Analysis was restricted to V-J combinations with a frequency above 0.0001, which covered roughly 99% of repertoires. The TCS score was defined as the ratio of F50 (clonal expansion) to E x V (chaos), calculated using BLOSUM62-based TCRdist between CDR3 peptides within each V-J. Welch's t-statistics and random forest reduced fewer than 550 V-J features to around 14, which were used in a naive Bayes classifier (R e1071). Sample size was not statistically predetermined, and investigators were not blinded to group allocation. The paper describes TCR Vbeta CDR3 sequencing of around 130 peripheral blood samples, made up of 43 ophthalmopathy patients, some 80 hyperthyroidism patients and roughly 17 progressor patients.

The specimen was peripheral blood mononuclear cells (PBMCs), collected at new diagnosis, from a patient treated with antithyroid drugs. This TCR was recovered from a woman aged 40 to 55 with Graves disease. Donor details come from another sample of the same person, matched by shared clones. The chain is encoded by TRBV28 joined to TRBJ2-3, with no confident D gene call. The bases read TGTGCCAGCAGTTTAATGGCTGCTAGCACAGATACGCAGTATTTT. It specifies CASSLMAASTDTQYF.